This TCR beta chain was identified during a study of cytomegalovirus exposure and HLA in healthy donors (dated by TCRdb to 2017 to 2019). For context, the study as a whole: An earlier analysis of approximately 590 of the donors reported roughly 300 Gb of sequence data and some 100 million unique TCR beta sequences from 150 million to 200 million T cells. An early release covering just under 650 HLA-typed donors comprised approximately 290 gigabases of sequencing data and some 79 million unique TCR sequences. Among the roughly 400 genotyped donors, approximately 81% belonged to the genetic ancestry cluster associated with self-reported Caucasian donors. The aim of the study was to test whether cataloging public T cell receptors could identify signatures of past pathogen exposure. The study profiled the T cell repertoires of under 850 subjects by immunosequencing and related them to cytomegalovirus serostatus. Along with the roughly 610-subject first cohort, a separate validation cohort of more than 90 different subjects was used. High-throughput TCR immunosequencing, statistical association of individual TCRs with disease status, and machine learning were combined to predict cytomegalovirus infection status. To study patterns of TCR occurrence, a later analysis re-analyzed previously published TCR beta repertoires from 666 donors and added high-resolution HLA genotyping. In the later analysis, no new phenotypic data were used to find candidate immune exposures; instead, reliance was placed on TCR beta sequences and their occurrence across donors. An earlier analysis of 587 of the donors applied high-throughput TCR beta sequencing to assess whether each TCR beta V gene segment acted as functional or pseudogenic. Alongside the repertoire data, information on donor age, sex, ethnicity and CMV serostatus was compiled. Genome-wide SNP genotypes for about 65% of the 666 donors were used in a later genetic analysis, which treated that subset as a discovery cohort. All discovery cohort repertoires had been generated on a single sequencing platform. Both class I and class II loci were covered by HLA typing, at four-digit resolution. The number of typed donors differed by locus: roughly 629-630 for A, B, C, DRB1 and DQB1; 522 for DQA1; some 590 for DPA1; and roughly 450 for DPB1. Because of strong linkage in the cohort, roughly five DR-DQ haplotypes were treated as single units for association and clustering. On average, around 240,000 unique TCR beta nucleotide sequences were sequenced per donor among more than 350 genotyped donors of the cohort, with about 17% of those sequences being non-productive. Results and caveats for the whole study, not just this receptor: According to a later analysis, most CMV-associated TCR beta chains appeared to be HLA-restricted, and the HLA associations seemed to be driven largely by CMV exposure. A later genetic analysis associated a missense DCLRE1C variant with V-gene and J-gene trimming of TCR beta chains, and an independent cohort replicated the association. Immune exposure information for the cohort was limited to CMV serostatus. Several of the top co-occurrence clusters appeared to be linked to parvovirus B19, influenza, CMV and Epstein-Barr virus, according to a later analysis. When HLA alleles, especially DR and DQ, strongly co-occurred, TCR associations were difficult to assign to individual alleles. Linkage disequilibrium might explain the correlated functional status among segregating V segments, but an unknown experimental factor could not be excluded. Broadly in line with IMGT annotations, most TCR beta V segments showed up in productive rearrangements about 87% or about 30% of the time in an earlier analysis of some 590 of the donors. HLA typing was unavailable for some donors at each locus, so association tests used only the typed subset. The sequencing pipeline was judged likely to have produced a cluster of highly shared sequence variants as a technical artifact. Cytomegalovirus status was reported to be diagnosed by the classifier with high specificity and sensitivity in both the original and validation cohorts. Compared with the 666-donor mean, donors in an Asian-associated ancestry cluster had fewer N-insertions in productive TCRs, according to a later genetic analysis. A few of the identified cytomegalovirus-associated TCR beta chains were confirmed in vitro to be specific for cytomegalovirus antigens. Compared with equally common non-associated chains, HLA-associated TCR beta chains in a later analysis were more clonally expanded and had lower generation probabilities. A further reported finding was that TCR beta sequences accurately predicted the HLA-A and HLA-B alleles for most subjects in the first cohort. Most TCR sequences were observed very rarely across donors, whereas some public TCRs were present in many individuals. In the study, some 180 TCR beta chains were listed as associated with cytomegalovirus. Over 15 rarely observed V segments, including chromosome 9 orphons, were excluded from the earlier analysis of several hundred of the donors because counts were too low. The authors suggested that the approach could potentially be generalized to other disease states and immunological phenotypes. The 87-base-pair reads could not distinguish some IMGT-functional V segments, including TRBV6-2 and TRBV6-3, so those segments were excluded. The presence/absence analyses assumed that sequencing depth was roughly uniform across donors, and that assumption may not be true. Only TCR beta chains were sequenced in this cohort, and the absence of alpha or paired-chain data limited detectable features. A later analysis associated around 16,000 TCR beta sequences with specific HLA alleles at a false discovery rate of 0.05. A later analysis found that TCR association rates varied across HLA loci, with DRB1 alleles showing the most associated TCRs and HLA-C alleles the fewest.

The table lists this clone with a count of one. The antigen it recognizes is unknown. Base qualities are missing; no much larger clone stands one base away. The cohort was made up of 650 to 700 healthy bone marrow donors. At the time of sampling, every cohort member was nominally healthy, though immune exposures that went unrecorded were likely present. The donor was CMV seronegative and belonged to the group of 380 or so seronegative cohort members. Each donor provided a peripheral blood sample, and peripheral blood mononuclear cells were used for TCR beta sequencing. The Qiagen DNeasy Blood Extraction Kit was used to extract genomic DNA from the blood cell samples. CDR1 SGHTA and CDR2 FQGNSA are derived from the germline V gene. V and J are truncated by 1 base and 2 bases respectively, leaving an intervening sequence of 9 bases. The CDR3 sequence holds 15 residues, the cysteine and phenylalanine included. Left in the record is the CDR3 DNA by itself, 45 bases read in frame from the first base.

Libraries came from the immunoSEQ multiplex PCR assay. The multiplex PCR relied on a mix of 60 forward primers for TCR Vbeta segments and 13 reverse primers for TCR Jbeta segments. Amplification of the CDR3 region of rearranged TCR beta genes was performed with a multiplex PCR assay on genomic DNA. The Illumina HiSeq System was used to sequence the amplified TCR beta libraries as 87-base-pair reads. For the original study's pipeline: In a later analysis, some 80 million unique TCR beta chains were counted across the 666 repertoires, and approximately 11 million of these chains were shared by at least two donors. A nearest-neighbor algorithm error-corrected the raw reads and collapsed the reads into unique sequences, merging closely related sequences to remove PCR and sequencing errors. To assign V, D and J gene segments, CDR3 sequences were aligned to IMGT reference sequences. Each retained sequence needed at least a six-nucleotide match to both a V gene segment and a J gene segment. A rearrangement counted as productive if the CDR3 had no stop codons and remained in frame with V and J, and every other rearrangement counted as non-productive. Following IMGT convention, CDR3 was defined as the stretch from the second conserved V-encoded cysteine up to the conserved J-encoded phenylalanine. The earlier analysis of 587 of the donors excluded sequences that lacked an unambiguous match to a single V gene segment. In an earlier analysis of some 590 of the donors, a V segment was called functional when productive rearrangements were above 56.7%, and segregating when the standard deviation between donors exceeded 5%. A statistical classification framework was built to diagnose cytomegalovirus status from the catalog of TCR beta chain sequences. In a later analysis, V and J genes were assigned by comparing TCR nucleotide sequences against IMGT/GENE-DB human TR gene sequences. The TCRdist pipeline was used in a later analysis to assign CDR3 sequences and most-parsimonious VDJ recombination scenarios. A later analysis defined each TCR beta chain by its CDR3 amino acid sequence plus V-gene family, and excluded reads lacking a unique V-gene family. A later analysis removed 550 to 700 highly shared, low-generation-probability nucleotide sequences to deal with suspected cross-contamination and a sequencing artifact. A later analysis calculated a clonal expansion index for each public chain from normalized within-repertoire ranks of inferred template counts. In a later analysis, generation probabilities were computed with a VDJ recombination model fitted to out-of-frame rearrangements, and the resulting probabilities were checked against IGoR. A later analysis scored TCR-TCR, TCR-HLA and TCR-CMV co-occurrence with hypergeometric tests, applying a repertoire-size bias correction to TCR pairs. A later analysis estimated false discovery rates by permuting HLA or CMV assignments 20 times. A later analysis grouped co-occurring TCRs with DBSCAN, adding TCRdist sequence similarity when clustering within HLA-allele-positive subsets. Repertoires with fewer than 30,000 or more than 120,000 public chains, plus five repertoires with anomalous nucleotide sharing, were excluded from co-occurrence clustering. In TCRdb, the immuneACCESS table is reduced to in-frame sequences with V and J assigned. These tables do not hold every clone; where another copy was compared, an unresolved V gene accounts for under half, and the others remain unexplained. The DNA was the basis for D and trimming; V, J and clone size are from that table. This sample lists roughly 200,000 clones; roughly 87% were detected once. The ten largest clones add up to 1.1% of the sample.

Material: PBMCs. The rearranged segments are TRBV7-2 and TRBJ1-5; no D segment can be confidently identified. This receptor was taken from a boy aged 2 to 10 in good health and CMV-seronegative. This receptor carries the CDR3 CASSLGQRGNQPQHF. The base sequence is TGTGCCAGCAGCTTAGGGCAGCGCGGCAATCAGCCCCAGCATTTT.